This TCR beta chain was identified during a study of identical twins. V shed 0 bases, J shed 1 base, and the junction held 16 bases outside the gene matches. This CDR3 contains 20 residues. Germline V gives CDR1 DFQATT, CDR2 SNEGSKA (reference sequence). A universal primer site came from template switching; cDNA carried unique molecular identifiers. TCRdb re-called the 5' RACE reads with MiXCR, one entry per CDR3 protein. The repertoire holds more than 600,000 distinct CDR3 sequences, with 18% as singletons. This clonotype was found once. The data were also submitted as part of a second study, on T cells expressing NK-cell markers. That report notes: Several of the donors also had these clonotypes leading their CD3+CD56-NKG2C+ fraction.

Sequenced material: PBMCs. The TCR was taken from a woman between 18 and 30 years old in good health. V gene TRBV20-1 combines with J gene TRBJ2-3, with 10 positions matching TRBD2. This CDR3 is CSARDPAASGSRVGTDTQYF. The CDR3 DNA follows: TGCAGTGCTAGAGATCCGGCGGCTAGCGGGAGCCGGGTAGGCACAGATACGCAGTATTTT.